This T cell receptor beta chain was captured in a study of cytomegalovirus exposure and HLA in healthy donors. Study-wide context: A later analysis reported the same platform for the 90 to 150 validation repertoires and the 500 to 700 first-cohort repertoires.

Here immunoSEQ multiplex PCR was the method, and the copy in TCRdb shows in-frame clones only, minus some. The sample shows 250,000 to 400,000 clones, roughly 87% of them seen only once. The CDR3 spans 17 residues. CDR1 MGHRA and CDR2 YSYEKL come from the germline V gene. Trimming cost V 0 bases and J 1 base; bases outside gene matches: 5. The sequencing input was PBMCs. The TCR originated in a woman aged 30 to 39 in good health and CMV-seropositive. The chain carries TRBV4-1 and TRBJ2-1; 8 nucleotides line up with TRBD2. CDR3 in amino acids: CASSQDTAGGSYNEQFF. CDR3 DNA sequence: TGCGCCAGCAGCCAAGATACGGCGGGGGGTTCCTACAATGAGCAGTTCTTC.